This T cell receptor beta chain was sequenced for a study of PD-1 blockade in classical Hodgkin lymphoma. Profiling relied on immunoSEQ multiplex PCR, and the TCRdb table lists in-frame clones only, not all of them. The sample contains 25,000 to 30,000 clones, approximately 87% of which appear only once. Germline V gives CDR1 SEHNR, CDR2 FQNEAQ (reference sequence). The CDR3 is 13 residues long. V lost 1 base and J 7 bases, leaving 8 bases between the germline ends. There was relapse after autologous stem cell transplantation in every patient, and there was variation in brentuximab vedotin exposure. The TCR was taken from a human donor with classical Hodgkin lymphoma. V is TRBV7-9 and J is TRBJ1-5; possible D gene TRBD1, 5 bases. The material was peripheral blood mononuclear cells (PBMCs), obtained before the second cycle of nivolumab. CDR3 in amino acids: CASSLDQGQPQHF. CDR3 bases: TGTGCCAGCAGCTTAGACCAGGGCCAGCCCCAGCATTTT.